This T cell receptor (beta chain) was sequenced during a study of OX40 agonist ivuxolimab in advanced cancers. Study-level information: Patients received the agonistic anti-OX40 (CD134) antibody ivuxolimab.

Germline V gives CDR1 MNHEY, CDR2 SVGAGI. This CDR3 spans 15 amino acids. V dropped 6 bases and J dropped 7 bases, with 18 bases sitting between them. On this clone: Its target is unknown.

The method was immunoSEQ multiplex PCR; TCRdb's version includes in-frame clones alone and lacks a portion of them. The sample carries about 12,000 clones, more than 75% recorded once. Overall study results and limits: Certain nonresponders additionally had low normalized T-cell clonal expansion. CD8+ T cells were the subset that, on average, had more expanded clones than CD4+.

This sample comprised CD4+ or CD8+ T cells sorted from blood, obtained in a trial of the OX40 agonist ivuxolimab. The origin of this receptor is an adult with an advanced solid tumor such as melanoma, head and neck, liver or kidney cancer. The rearrangement uses TRBV6-5 and TRBJ2-2; TRBD1 might be the D (5 bases). CDR3 loop: CASRLSDSDFGELFF. The DNA for the CDR3 is TGTGCCAGCAGGCTGTCAGACAGTGATTTCGGGGAGCTGTTTTTT.